This T cell receptor (beta chain) appears in the sequencing data of a study of T cells in Graves' hyperthyroidism and ophthalmopathy. V dropped 2 bases and J dropped 2; count of bases not matched to a gene: 3. The CDR3 has 14 amino acids. Regions amplified from RNA transcripts were the TCR beta CDR3 regions. RT-PCR in the first round (using the HTBI primer set) targeted the TCR CDR3. One entry per CDR3 protein, called by TCRdb with MiXCR from the multiplex PCR reads. Of some 510,000 distinct CDR3 sequences listed, about half are singletons. The chain carries TRBV12-3 or TRBV12-4 and TRBJ2-7, with 7 bases fitting TRBD2. The receptor was derived from a young woman with Graves' hyperthyroidism. Sequencing was done on a sample of peripheral blood or thyroid tissue (not recorded which). In nucleotides, the CDR3 is TGTGCCAGCAGTTTATGGGGGACTACCTACGAGCAGTACTTC. Protein sequence: CASSLWGTTYEQYF.